This T cell receptor beta chain appears in the sequencing data of a study of blood T cell repertoires in COVID-19. Trimming at V came to 5 bases and at J to 4 bases, leaving 3 bases not matched to a gene. Germline CDR1 is SGHNT and CDR2 is YENEEA. The CDR3 extends over 15 amino acids. The assay was immunoSEQ multiplex PCR, and TCRdb's table has in-frame clones only and misses some. The sample shows 220,000 or so clones, approximately 86% of them seen only once. V and J are TRBV11-3 and TRBJ2-1; 12 positions match TRBD2. This receptor was taken from a woman aged 80 or over with acute or convalescent COVID-19. The sample was peripheral blood. CDR3 loop: CASSTLAGGYNEQFF. The CDR3 DNA reads as TGTGCCAGCAGCACACTAGCGGGGGGTTACAATGAGCAGTTCTTC.